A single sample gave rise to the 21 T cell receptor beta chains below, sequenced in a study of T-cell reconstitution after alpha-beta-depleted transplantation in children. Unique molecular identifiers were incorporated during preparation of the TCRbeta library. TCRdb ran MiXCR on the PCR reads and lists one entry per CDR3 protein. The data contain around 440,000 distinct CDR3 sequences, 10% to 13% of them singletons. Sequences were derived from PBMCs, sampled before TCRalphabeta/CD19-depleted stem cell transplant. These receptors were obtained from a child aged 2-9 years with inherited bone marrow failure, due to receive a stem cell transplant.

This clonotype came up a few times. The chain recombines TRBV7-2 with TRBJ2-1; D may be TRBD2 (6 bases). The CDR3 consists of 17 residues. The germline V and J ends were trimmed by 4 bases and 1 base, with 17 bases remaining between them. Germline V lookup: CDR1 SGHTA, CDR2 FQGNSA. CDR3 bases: TGTGCCAGCAGCTCCCCCCCCAGCGGGTGGTCCTACAATGAGCAGTTCTTC. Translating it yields CASSSPPSGWSYNEQFF.

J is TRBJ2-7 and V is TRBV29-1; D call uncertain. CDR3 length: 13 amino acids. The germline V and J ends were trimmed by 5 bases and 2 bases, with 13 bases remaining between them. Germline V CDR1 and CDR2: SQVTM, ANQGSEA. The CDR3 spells CSVSNSLTYEQYF. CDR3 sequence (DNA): TGCAGCGTTTCCAACAGCTTAACCTACGAGCAGTACTTC.

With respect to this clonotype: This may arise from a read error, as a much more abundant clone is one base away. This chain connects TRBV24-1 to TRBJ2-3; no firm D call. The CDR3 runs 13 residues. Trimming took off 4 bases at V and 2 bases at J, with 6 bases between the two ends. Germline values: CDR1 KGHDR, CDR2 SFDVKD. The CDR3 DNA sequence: TGTGCCACCAGTGACCGAATCACAGATACGCAGTATTTT. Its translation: CATSDRITDTQYF.

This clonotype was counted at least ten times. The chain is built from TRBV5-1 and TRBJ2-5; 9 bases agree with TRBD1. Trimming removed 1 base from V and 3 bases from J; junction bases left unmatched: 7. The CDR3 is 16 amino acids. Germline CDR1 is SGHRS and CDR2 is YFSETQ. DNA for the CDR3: TGCGCCAGCAGCTTGCAATGGGACAGGGAGGAAGAGACCCAGTACTTC. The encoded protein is CASSLQWDREEETQYF.

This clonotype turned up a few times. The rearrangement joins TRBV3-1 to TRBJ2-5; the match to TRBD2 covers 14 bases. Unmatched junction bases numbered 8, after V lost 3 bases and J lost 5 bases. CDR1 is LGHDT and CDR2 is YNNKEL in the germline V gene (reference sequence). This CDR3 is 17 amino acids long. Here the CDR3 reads CASSHGTSGSPGETQYF. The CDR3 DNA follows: TGTGCCAGCAGCCATGGGACTAGCGGGAGCCCGGGGGAGACCCAGTACTTC.

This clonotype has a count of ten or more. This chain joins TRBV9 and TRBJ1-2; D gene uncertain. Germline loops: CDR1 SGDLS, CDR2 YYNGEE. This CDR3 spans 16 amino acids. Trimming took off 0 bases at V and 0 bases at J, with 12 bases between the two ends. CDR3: CASSVGTALSNYGYTF. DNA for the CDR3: TGTGCCAGCAGCGTAGGGACCGCGCTTTCTAACTATGGCTACACCTTC.

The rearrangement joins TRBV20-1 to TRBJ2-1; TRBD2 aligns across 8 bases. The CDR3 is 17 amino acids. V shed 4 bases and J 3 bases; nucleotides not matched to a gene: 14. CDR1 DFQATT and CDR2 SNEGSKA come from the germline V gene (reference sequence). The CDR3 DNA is TGCAGTGCTAACGGGGCAGGTGGCCGGGAGGGCTACAATGAGCAGTTCTTC. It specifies CSANGAGGREGYNEQFF.

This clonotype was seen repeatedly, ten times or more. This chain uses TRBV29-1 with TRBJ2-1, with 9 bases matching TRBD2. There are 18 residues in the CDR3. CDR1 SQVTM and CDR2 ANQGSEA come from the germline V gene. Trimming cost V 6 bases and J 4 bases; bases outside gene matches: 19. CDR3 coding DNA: TGCAGCGTAGTAGGCGGCGGGAGGGCCCCCTCTCTTTACAATGAGCAGTTCTTC. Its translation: CSVVGGGRAPSLYNEQFF.

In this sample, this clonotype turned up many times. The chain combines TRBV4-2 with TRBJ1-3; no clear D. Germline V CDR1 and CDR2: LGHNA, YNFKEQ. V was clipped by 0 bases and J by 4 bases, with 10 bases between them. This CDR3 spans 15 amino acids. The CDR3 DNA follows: TGTGCCAGCAGCCAAGATGAGGGCGGAGGAAACACCATATATTTT. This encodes CASSQDEGGGNTIYF.

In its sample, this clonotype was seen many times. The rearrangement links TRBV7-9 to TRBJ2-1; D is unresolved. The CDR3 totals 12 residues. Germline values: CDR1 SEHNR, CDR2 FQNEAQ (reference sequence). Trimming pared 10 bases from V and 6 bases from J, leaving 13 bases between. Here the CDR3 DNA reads TGTGCCATTAGGTCGTCGCGCAATGAGCAGTTCTTC. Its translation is CAIRSSRNEQFF.

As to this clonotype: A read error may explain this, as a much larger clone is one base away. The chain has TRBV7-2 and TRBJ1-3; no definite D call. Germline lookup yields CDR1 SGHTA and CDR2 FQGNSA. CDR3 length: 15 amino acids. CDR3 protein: CASSALGNSGNTMYF. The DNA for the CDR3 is TGTGCCAGCAGCGCTCTGGGAAACTCTGGAAACACCATGTATTTT.

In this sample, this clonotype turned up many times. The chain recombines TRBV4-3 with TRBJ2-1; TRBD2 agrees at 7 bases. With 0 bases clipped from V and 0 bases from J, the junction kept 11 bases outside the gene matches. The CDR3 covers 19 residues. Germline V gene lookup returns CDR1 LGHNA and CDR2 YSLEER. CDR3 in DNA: TGCGCCAGCAGCCAAGACAGGGCGGGGGAGGAAGCCTCCTACAATGAGCAGTTCTTC. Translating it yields CASSQDRAGEEASYNEQFF.

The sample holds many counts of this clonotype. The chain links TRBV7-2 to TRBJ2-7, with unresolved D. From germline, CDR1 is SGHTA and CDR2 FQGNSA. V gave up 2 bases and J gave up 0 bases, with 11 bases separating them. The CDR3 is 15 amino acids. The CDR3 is CASSLPGLSSYEQYF. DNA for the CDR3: TGTGCCAGCAGCTTACCCGGCCTAAGCTCCTACGAGCAGTACTTC.

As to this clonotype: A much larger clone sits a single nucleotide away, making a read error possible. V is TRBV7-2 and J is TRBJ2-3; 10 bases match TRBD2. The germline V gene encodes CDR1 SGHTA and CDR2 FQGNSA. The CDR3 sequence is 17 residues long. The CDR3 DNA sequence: TGTGCCAACAGCGGGGGAACTAGCGGGAAGTACCCAGATACGCAGTATTTT. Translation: CANSGGTSGKYPDTQYF. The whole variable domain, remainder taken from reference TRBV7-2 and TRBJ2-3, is GAGVSQSPSNKVTEKGKDVELRCDPISGHTALYWYRQSLGQGLEFLIYFQGNSAPDKSGLPSDRFSAERTGGSVSTLTIQRTQQEDSAVYLCANSGGTSGKYPDTQYFGPGTRLTVL.

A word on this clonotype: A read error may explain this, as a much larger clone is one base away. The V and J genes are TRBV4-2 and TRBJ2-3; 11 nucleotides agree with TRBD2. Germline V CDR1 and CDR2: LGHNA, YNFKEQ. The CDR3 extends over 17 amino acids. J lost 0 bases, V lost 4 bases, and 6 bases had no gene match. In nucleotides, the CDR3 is TGTGCCAGCAGCCGGGCACTAGCGGGAGTGAGCACAGATACGCAGTATTTT. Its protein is CASSRALAGVSTDTQYF.

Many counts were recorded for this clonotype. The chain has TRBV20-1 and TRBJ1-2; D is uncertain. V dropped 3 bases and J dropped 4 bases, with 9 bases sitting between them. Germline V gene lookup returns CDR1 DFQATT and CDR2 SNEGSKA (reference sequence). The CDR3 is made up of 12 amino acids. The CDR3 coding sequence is TGCAGTGCTAGGATTAGCGGCTATGGCTACACCTTC. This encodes CSARISGYGYTF.

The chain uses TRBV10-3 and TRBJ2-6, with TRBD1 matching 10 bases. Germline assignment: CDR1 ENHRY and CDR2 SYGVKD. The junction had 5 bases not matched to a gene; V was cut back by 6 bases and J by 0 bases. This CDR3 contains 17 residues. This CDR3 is CAIRPDRGDSGANVLTF. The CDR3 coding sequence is TGTGCCATCAGACCGGACAGGGGGGACTCTGGGGCCAACGTCCTGACTTTC.

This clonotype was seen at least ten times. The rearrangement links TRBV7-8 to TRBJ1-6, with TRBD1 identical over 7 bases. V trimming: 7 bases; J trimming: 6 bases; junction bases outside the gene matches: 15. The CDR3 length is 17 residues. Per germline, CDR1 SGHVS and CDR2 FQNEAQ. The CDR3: CASTPTQDRALNSPLHF. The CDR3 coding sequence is TGTGCCAGCACACCAACCCAAGACAGGGCCCTTAATTCACCCCTCCACTTT.

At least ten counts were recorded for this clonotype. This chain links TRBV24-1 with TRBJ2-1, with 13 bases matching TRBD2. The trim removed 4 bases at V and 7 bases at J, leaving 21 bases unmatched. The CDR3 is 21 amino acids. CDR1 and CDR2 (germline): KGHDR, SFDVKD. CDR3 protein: CATSDLKSLAGGRPSRNEQFF. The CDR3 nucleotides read TGTGCCACCAGTGACCTAAAATCACTAGCGGGAGGGCGCCCGTCCCGTAATGAGCAGTTCTTC.

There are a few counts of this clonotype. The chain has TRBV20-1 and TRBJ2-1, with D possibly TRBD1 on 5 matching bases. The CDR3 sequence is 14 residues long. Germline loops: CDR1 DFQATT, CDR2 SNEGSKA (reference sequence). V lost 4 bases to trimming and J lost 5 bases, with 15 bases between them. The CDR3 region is CSAIARASHNEQFF. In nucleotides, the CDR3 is TGCAGTGCTATCGCCAGGGCGTCCCACAATGAGCAGTTCTTC.

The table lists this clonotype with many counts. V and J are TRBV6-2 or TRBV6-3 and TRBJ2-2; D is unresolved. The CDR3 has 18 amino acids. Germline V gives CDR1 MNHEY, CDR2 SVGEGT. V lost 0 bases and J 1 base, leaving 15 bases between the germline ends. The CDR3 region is CASSYSRFERVNTGELFF. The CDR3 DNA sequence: TGTGCCAGCAGTTACTCACGGTTCGAAAGGGTGAACACCGGGGAGCTGTTTTTT.